Following are 5 T cell receptor beta chains from one sample sequenced in a study of T cells in Graves' hyperthyroidism and ophthalmopathy. Amplified TCR beta CDR3 regions came from RNA transcripts. Researchers ran a first-round RT-PCR on the TCR CDR3 using the HTBI primer set. TCRdb fed the multiplex PCR reads into MiXCR, producing one record per CDR3 protein. Of over 700,000 distinct CDR3 sequences in the sample, more than 30% were seen once. Sequencing input: blood. The receptors originated from a man younger than 35 with Graves' hyperthyroidism.

The chain couples TRBV29-1 to TRBJ1-4; TRBD1 is a possible D gene (6 bases). The CDR3 runs 15 residues. CDR1 and CDR2 from the germline V gene are SQVTM and ANQGSEA. The V end was cut by 5 bases, the J end by 0 bases, with 13 bases between. The CDR3 DNA follows: TGCAGCGTTACAGGGAAGGGGGCAACTAATGAAAAACTGTTTTTT. Its protein product is CSVTGKGATNEKLFF.

V is TRBV6-5 and J is TRBJ1-1; 8 nucleotides line up with TRBD1. Germline lookup yields CDR1 MNHEY and CDR2 SVGAGI. The V segment lost 7 bases and the J segment 7 bases; nucleotides outside the gene matches: 8. The CDR3 has 13 amino acids. CDR3 sequence reads: CASNPTGAGEAFF. CDR3 sequence (DNA): TGTGCCAGCAACCCGACAGGGGCCGGTGAAGCTTTCTTT.

J is TRBJ2-2 and V is TRBV7-4; 11 bases align to TRBD2. CDR1 is SGHVT and CDR2 is SQSDAQ in the germline V gene. Trimming removed 3 bases from V and 8 bases from J; junction bases left unmatched: 8. The CDR3 runs to 16 residues. CDR3 coding DNA: TGTGCCAGCAGCTTCCCTACTAGCGGGGGCAGGGGGGAGCTGTTTTTT. Translated: CASSFPTSGGRGELFF.

This clonotype appeared many times. V usage is TRBV7-8 and J usage is TRBJ1-3, with D maybe TRBD1 (6 bases). The V end lost 5 bases, the J end lost 0 bases, and 11 bases lay between the germline ends. The CDR3 is made up of 15 amino acids. CDR1 is SGHVS, CDR2 FQNEAQ, per germline. CDR3 DNA: TGTGCCAGCAGCCGACAGGTCTTCTCTGGAAACACCATATATTTT. Translated, it gives CASSRQVFSGNTIYF.

The gene calls are TRBV5-1 and TRBJ2-2; D call uncertain. The V end was cut by 1 base, the J end by 5 bases, with 12 bases between. This CDR3 region has 15 residues. Germline-derived CDR1 and CDR2 are SGHRS and YFSETQ. The CDR3 protein is CASSLNQARTGELFF. CDR3 sequence (DNA): TGCGCCAGCAGCTTGAACCAAGCAAGAACCGGGGAGCTGTTTTTT.